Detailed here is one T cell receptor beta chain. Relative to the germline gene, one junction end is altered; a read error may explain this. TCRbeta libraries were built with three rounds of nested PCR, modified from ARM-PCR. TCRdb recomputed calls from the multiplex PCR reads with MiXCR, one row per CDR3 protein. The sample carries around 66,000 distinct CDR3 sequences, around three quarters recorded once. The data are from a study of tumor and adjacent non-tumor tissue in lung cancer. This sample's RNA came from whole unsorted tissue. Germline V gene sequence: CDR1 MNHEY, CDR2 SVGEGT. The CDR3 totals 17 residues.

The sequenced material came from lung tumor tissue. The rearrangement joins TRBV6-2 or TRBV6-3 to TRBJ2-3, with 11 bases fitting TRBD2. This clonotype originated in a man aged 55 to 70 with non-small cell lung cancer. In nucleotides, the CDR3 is TGTACCAGCAGTTATTACCTACTAGCGGGAGCCACAGATACCCAGTATTTT. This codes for CTSSYYLLAGATDTQYF.